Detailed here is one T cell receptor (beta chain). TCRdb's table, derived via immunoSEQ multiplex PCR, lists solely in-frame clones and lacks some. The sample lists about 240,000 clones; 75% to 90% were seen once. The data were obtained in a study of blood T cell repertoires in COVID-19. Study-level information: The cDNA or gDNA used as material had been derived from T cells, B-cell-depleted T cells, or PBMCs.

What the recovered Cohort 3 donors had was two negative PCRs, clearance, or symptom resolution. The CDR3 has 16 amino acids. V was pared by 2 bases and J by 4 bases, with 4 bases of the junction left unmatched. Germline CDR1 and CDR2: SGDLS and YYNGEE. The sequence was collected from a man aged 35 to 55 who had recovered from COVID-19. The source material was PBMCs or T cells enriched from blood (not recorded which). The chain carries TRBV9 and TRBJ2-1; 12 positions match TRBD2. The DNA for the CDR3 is TGTGCCAGCAGCGTCCAGACTAGCGGGAGTTACAATGAGCAGTTCTTC. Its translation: CASSVQTSGSYNEQFF.